In this sample, the clone carrying this T cell receptor beta chain turned up a few times. The antigen is undetermined. The entry originates in a study of T-cell reconstitution after alpha-beta-depleted transplantation in children. The CDR3 contains 14 residues. Germline-derived CDR1 and CDR2 are DFQATT and SNEGSKA (reference sequence). V shed 0 bases and J 11 bases; nucleotides not matched to a gene: 6. Study-wide results and caveats: T-cell numbers and diversity, one year after transplant, stemmed largely from T cells that were newly produced. Several hundred rapidly expanded clones from non-depleted graft cells reportedly supplied alpha-beta T cells about two months post-transplant. High day-60 TCRbeta diversity in some patients came from surviving recipient T cells and thymic progenitors.

During its preparation, the TCRbeta library received unique molecular identifiers. TCRdb reprocessed the PCR reads via MiXCR and lists one record per CDR3 protein. This sample has 180,000 or so distinct CDR3 sequences, with about 6% found just once. This clonotype originated in a girl in the first two years of life with combined immunodeficiency, due to receive a stem cell transplant. The starting material was PBMCs, obtained before TCRalphabeta/CD19-depleted stem cell transplant. This chain connects TRBV20-1 to TRBJ2-7, with 14 bases identical to TRBD2. CDR3 coding DNA: TGCAGTGCTAGAGATACGACTAGCGGGGGGGCGGAGTACTTC. Residues: CSARDTTSGGAEYF.